Detailed here is one T cell receptor (beta chain). Its antigen is as yet unknown. The data belong to a study of T cell responses to AZD1222 COVID-19 vaccine. Study-wide results and limits: Vaccine-related CD4 TCRs covered spike, predominating at 160-218 and 743-854. Repertoires were collected only later (after the peak T cell response had occurred).

This CDR3 comprises 14 residues. V dropped 8 bases and J dropped 0 bases, with 13 bases sitting between them. The V gene's germline CDR1 is MNHEY and CDR2 SVGAGI. Measured with immunoSEQ multiplex PCR; TCRdb has only the in-frame clones, and not every one. The sample includes around 140,000 clones, 92% of them seen just once. This material consisted of peripheral blood, taken 28 days after the second AZD1222 dose. The TCR sequence derives from an adult who received the AZD1222 COVID-19 vaccine. The gene calls are TRBV6-5 and TRBJ1-2; possible D gene TRBD1, 5 bases. The DNA for the CDR3 is TGTGCCAGCTCTCCCGGACAAGCTAACTATGGCTACACCTTC. Encoded protein: CASSPGQANYGYTF.